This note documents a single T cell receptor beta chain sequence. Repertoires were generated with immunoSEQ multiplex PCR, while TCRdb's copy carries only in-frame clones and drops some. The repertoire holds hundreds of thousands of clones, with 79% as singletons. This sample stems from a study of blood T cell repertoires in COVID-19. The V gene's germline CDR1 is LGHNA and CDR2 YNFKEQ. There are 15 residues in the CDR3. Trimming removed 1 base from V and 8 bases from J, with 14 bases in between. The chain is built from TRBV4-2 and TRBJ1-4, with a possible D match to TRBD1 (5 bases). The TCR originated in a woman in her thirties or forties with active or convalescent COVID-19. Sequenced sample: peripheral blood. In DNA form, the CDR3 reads TGTGCCAGCAGCCAAGTTGCAGGGCCCGAGGAAAAACTGTTTTTT. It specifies CASSQVAGPEEKLFF.